Below, 21 T cell receptor beta chains from the same sample are listed, as sequenced in a study of T cells in Graves' hyperthyroidism and ophthalmopathy. There were TCR beta CDR3 regions amplified from RNA transcripts. HTBI primers were employed in a first-round RT-PCR of the TCR CDR3. TCRdb itself ran the multiplex PCR reads through MiXCR, one entry per CDR3 protein. The sample lists hundreds of thousands of distinct CDR3 sequences; just under 45% were seen once. The specimen was peripheral blood or thyroid tissue (not recorded which). Source of these receptors: an adult man with Graves' disease, either hyperthyroidism or ophthalmopathy (not recorded which).

With regard to this clonotype: Without the conserved terminal phenylalanine or tryptophan, this CDR3 likely stems from a read error. The chain recombines TRBV5-1 with TRBJ1-2, with TRBD1 identical over 10 bases. The trim removed 3 bases at V and 4 bases at J, leaving 9 bases unmatched. The germline CDR1 and CDR2 sequences are SGHRS and YFSETQ. The CDR3 runs 16 residues. CDR3 region: CASSSGTGATSYGYTC. The CDR3 DNA follows: TGCGCCAGCAGCTCCGGGACAGGGGCCACCTCCTATGGCTACACCTGC.

The chain recombines TRBV29-1 with TRBJ1-1; D uncertain. Trimming removed 8 bases from V and 6 bases from J, with 16 bases in between. Germline V gene sequence: CDR1 SQVTM, CDR2 ANQGSEA. The length of the CDR3 is 12 residues. CDR3 in amino acids: CSLGRSEPEAFF. The CDR3 bases are TGCAGCTTGGGGAGGTCGGAGCCTGAAGCTTTCTTT.

V usage is TRBV6-2 or TRBV6-3 and J usage is TRBJ1-1, with D hard to call. Germline V gives CDR1 MNHEY, CDR2 SVGEGT. The germline V and J ends were trimmed by 6 bases and 1 base, with 9 bases remaining between them. The CDR3 is 13 amino acids. For the CDR3, the DNA is TGTGCCAGCAGATCAGACGCGAACACTGAAGCTTTCTTT. This encodes CASRSDANTEAFF.

This clonotype came up many times. CDR3 coding DNA: TGTGCCAGCAGTGCAGGGACAGGGGGCAAGGATGGCTACACCTTC. It specifies CASSAGTGGKDGYTF. The chain recombines TRBV25-1 with TRBJ1-2; TRBD1 aligns across 12 bases. This CDR3 contains 15 residues. With V trimmed by 4 bases and J by 6 bases, 6 bases remained unmatched. Germline-derived CDR1 and CDR2 are MGHDK and SYGVNS.

This rearrangement joins TRBV20-1 to TRBJ2-3, with D uncertain. The V gene's germline CDR1 is DFQATT and CDR2 SNEGSKA (reference sequence). Between the trimmed V and J ends, which lost 3 bases and 2 bases, there was a span of 9 bases. The CDR3 length is 13 residues. CDR3 sequence: CSASAEHTDTQYF. In DNA form, the CDR3 reads TGCAGTGCTAGTGCCGAGCACACAGATACGCAGTATTTT.

This clonotype was counted many times. The rearrangement uses TRBV2 and TRBJ1-6; 7 bases line up with TRBD1. The J segment lost 7 bases and the V segment lost 7 bases, leaving 1 base of the junction unmatched. Germline V gives CDR1 SNHLY, CDR2 FYNNEI. The CDR3 runs 12 residues. The CDR3 spells CASNRGNSPLHF. CDR3 DNA sequence: TGTGCCAGCAACAGGGGAAATTCACCCCTCCACTTT.

This clonotype was seen at least ten times. The chain carries TRBV29-1 and TRBJ1-2, with 8 bases aligning to TRBD1. CDR1 SQVTM and CDR2 ANQGSEA come from the germline V gene. With 7 bases clipped from V and 3 bases from J, the junction kept 7 bases outside the gene matches. The CDR3 has 13 amino acids. The CDR3 sequence: CSATTGVDYGYTF. The CDR3, as DNA: TGCAGCGCGACGACAGGGGTTGACTATGGCTACACCTTC.

The rearrangement joins TRBV2 to TRBJ1-5, with 9 bases aligning to TRBD1. This CDR3 contains 16 residues. In germline, CDR1 is SNHLY, CDR2 FYNNEI. Trimming cost V 5 bases and J 6 bases; bases outside gene matches: 11. This CDR3 is CASSPPGQGSRQPQHF. DNA for the CDR3: TGTGCCAGCAGTCCGCCGGGACAGGGTTCGCGTCAGCCCCAGCATTTT.

This clonotype was seen only a few times. This sequence joins TRBV2 and TRBJ1-6, with D unresolved. Trimming shortened V by 3 bases and J by 7 bases, and 7 bases separated the two germline ends. The CDR3 is 13 amino acids. CDR1 and CDR2 from the germline V gene are SNHLY and FYNNEI. CDR3 bases: TGTGCCAGCAGTGATATCTTAAATTCACCCCTCCACTTT. This codes for CASSDILNSPLHF. The complete variable domain, with remaining parts taken from reference TRBV2 and TRBJ1-6, reads EPEVTQTPSHQVTQMGQEVILRCVPISNHLYFYWYRQILGQKVEFLVSFYNNEISEKSEIFDDQFSVERPDGSNFTLKIRSTKLEDSAMYFCASSDILNSPLHFGNGTRLTVT.

A few counts support this clonotype. Germline is not matched at one junction end, which may reflect a read error. V gene TRBV7-9 combines with J gene TRBJ2-7; 10 positions match TRBD1. The CDR3 covers 14 residues. Germline loops: CDR1 SEHNR, CDR2 FQNEAQ (reference sequence). CDR3 coding DNA: TGCGCCAGCAGCCAGCGGACAGGGGGTGCCGAGCAGTACTTC. Its translation is CASSQRTGGAEQYF.

The chain uses TRBV29-1 and TRBJ1-2; the D gene is possibly TRBD1 (5 bases). The V end was cut by 4 bases, the J end by 10 bases, with 10 bases between. This CDR3 spans 10 amino acids. Germline V lookup: CDR1 SQVTM, CDR2 ANQGSEA. CDR3 DNA sequence: TGCAGCGTTGGGGGGGAAGACTACACCTTC. Translated, it gives CSVGGEDYTF.

This clonotype was recorded a few times. V usage is TRBV7-9 and J usage is TRBJ2-7; D might be TRBD2 (6 bases). Germline CDR1 reads SEHNR; CDR2 reads FQNEAQ (reference sequence). This CDR3 has 16 residues. The V end lost 5 bases, the J end lost 3 bases, and 20 bases lay between the germline ends. This CDR3 is CASSTQDTPRDYEQYF. CDR3 DNA: TGTGCCAGCAGCACCCAGGACACTCCGCGGGACTACGAGCAGTACTTC.

This clonotype was seen ten or more times. J is TRBJ1-2 and V is TRBV19; perhaps TRBD1 as D (6 bases). The V end lost 7 bases, the J end lost 4 bases, and 13 bases lay between the germline ends. Germline CDR1 is LNHDA and CDR2 is SQIVND (reference sequence). The CDR3 totals 13 residues. DNA for the CDR3: TGTGCCAGTACTGAAGACAGGACCTATGGCTACACCTTC. This gives the protein CASTEDRTYGYTF. Full variable domain (missing parts from reference TRBV19 and TRBJ1-2): DGGITQSPKYLFRKEGQNVTLSCEQNLNHDAMYWYRQDPGQGLRLIYYSQIVNDFQKGDIAEGYSVSREKKESFPLTVTSAQKNPTAFYLCASTEDRTYGYTFGSGTRLTVV.

V usage is TRBV27 and J usage is TRBJ1-5; D is perhaps TRBD1 (5 bases). The V end lost 5 bases, the J end lost 7 bases, and 15 bases lay between the germline ends. The length of the CDR3 is 14 residues. CDR1 is MNHEY and CDR2 is SMNVEV in the germline V gene (reference sequence). The CDR3 is CASSPSLGDQPQHF. As DNA, the CDR3 is TGTGCCAGCAGTCCCTCCCTCGGGGACCAGCCCCAGCATTTT.

This clonotype showed up many times. The chain uses TRBV7-8 and TRBJ1-1; possible D gene TRBD1, 6 bases. Trimming stripped 2 bases from V and 5 bases from J, with 15 bases between. CDR1 is SGHVS, CDR2 FQNEAQ, per germline. The CDR3 covers 15 residues. CDR3 protein: CASSLRGIGGTEAFF. CDR3 DNA sequence: TGTGCCAGCAGCTTAAGGGGGATCGGGGGGACTGAAGCTTTCTTT. The whole variable domain, filled in from reference TRBV7-8 and TRBJ1-1, reads GAGVSQSPRYKVAKRGQDVALRCDPISGHVSLFWYQQALGQGPEFLTYFQNEAQLDKSGLPSDRFFAERPEGSVSTLKIQRTQQEDSAVYLCASSLRGIGGTEAFFGQGTRLTVV.

The chain combines TRBV20-1 with TRBJ1-2; D possibly corresponds to TRBD1 (6 bases). The ends were cut back, 5 bases at V and 4 bases at J, with 8 bases in the middle. The V gene's germline CDR1 is DFQATT and CDR2 SNEGSKA (reference sequence). CDR3 length: 11 amino acids. DNA of the CDR3: TGCAGTGCTCCAGGGGTCTATGGCTACACCTTC. Translation: CSAPGVYGYTF.

V is TRBV9 and J is TRBJ2-2, with D uncertain. The CDR3 is 16 amino acids. V shed 5 bases and J shed 4 bases, with 18 bases lying between them. In germline, CDR1 is SGDLS, CDR2 YYNGEE. The CDR3 here is CASSYGILETTGELFF. The CDR3 DNA reads TGTGCCAGCAGTTACGGTATTCTCGAAACCACCGGGGAGCTGTTTTTT.

This clonotype was seen more than once but under ten times. The chain couples TRBV29-1 to TRBJ1-1; possible D gene TRBD1, 5 bases. Germline assignment: CDR1 SQVTM and CDR2 ANQGSEA. The CDR3 sequence is 15 residues long. The germline V and J ends were trimmed by 0 bases and 4 bases, with 15 bases remaining between them. The CDR3 region is CSVEDPRSGTTEAFF. CDR3 nucleotides: TGCAGCGTTGAAGATCCGCGGTCAGGGACCACTGAAGCTTTCTTT.

The genes are TRBV20-1 and TRBJ2-5; 8 nucleotides align to TRBD2. The CDR3 has 14 residues. CDR1 DFQATT and CDR2 SNEGSKA come from the germline V gene (reference sequence). V was pared by 1 base and J by 5 bases, with 6 bases of the junction left unmatched. The CDR3 is CSARVGLVFETQYF. The DNA for the CDR3 is TGCAGTGCTAGAGTGGGACTAGTATTCGAGACCCAGTACTTC.

The chain links TRBV5-1 to TRBJ1-4; D is perhaps TRBD1 (6 bases). This CDR3 comprises 15 residues. Germline CDR1 is SGHRS and CDR2 is YFSETQ. V was trimmed by 0 bases and J by 8 bases, leaving 14 bases between them. CDR3 loop: CASSLADRPGEKLFF. The CDR3 DNA sequence: TGCGCCAGCAGCTTGGCCGACAGGCCCGGAGAAAAACTGTTTTTT.

The gene calls are TRBV7-9 and TRBJ1-2; TRBD1 is a possible D gene (5 bases). The CDR3 has 12 amino acids. Germline values: CDR1 SEHNR, CDR2 FQNEAQ (reference sequence). The V and J ends lost 5 bases and 8 bases respectively, with 12 bases between them. CDR3 sequence (DNA): TGTGCCAGCAGCAACGACAGAAGCGGCTACACCTTC. Amino acid sequence: CASSNDRSGYTF.